The present TCR beta chain was sequenced within a study of PD-L1 blockade in urothelial cancer. In the study overall: Patients' prior chemotherapy regimens numbered 0 to 3. Points from the study as a whole: More expansion of tumor-associated blood clones, seen at 3 weeks, marked durable-benefit patients.

V gave up 1 base and J gave up 10 bases; unmatched junction bases: 8. This CDR3 is 15 amino acids long. CDR1 and CDR2 from the germline V gene are LGHNA and YNFKEQ. Each PCR reaction had synthetic TCR analog templates spiked into it. Assay: immunoSEQ multiplex PCR; the TCRdb copy retains only in-frame clones and omits some. Of about 38,000 clones in the sample, around four fifths were seen once. Samples were collected from each patient before treatment and during treatment. Each patient gave between 1 and 8 of them in total. To note about this clone: Its antigen is currently unknown.

The V gene is TRBV4-2, the J gene TRBJ1-4; 8 bases match TRBD1. This sequence was found in a man aged 55 to 70 with urothelial cancer. Specimen: PBMCs, collected around atezolizumab (anti-PD-L1) treatment. CDR3 DNA sequence: TGTGCCAGCAGCCAAGGGACAGGGACTTCCCGAAAACTGTTTTTT. Translated, it gives CASSQGTGTSRKLFF.